A selection of T cell receptor beta chains follows, all from one sample in a study of T and B cells in COVID-19 patients. TCRdb used MiXCR to reprocess the multiplex PCR reads, holding one entry per CDR3 protein. In the table there are around 7,700 distinct CDR3 sequences, roughly a third of which are singletons. Sequenced material: blood. These receptor sequences come from a human donor who had recovered from COVID-19. CDR3s include the opening cysteine and the closing phenylalanine or tryptophan. Each record gives: V gene, D gene, J gene, clone size, CDR3 protein, CDR3 DNA. D genes are given only for firm matches. The listing skips clone size in some rows; elsewhere it reads once, few, many or a size class.

V: TRBV6-2/TRBV6-3; D: .; J: TRBJ2-3; size: .; CDR3: CASSPLGTDTQYF; DNA: TGTGCCAGCAGCCCTCTTGGAACAGATACGCAGTATTTT
V: TRBV18; D: TRBD1; J: TRBJ2-2; size: .; CDR3: CASSPRRTGNTGELFF; DNA: TGTGCCAGCTCACCACGGAGGACAGGGAACACCGGGGAGCTGTTTTTT
V: TRBV29-1; D: .; J: TRBJ2-3; size: medium-sized; CDR3: CSVVRSSTDTQYF; DNA: TGCAGCGTAGTTCGTAGTAGCACAGATACGCAGTATTTT
V: TRBV5-1; D: .; J: TRBJ2-1; size: .; CDR3: CASSLEQQIYNEQFF; DNA: TGCGCCAGCAGCTTGGAGCAGCAGATTTACAATGAGCAGTTCTTC
V: TRBV27; D: .; J: TRBJ2-2; size: .; CDR3: CASSTSPSGTQNTGELFF; DNA: TGTGCCAGCAGTACATCCCCTTCCGGGACCCAGAACACCGGGGAGCTGTTTTTT
V: TRBV19; D: TRBD2; J: TRBJ2-1; size: .; CDR3: CASGKTSGSYNEQFF; DNA: TGTGCCAGTGGGAAAACTAGCGGCTCCTACAATGAGCAGTTCTTC
V: TRBV6-5; D: TRBD2; J: TRBJ2-1; size: medium-sized; CDR3: CASSRLAGALYNEQFF; DNA: TGTGCCAGCAGCAGACTAGCGGGGGCCTTATACAATGAGCAGTTCTTC
V: TRBV19; D: TRBD1; J: TRBJ1-5; size: .; CDR3: CASRRTGDNQPQHF; DNA: TGTGCCAGTAGAAGGACAGGGGACAATCAGCCCCAGCATTTT
V: TRBV6-5; D: .; J: TRBJ1-1; size: .; CDR3: CASSYGEGGFEAFF; DNA: TGTGCCAGCAGTTATGGCGAGGGGGGGTTTGAAGCTTTCTTT
V: TRBV20-1; D: .; J: TRBJ1-2; size: .; CDR3: CSARDQGQRYGYTF; DNA: TGCAGTGCTAGAGATCAGGGACAACGCTATGGCTACACCTTC
V: TRBV18; D: .; J: TRBJ1-2; size: .; CDR3: CASSPNQGGGYGYTF; DNA: TGTGCCAGCTCACCAAACCAGGGAGGCGGCTATGGCTACACCTTC
V: TRBV5-4; D: .; J: TRBJ2-2; size: .; CDR3: CASSLGVVGGTGELFF; DNA: TGTGCCAGCAGCTTGGGCGTCGTAGGGGGCACCGGGGAGCTGTTTTTT
V: TRBV11-1; D: .; J: TRBJ1-6; size: .; CDR3: CASSLKGNNSPLHF; DNA: TGTGCCAGCAGCTTAAAGGGGAATAATTCACCCCTCCACTTT
V: TRBV12-3/TRBV12-4; D: .; J: TRBJ1-1; size: few; CDR3: CASTLGGREAFF; DNA: TGTGCCAGCACCTTAGGGGGACGGGAAGCTTTCTTT
V: TRBV10-3; D: .; J: TRBJ2-3; size: .; CDR3: CAISDGGSGTDTQYF; DNA: TGTGCCATCAGTGATGGGGGTAGCGGCACAGATACGCAGTATTTT
V: TRBV7-6; D: .; J: TRBJ1-1; size: .; CDR3: CASSLRQVTEAFF; DNA: TGTGCCAGCAGCTTAAGGCAGGTCACTGAAGCTTTCTTT
V: TRBV7-9; D: .; J: TRBJ1-4; size: few; CDR3: CASSLQEKLFF; DNA: TGTGCCAGCAGCTTACAAGAAAAACTGTTTTTT
V: TRBV27; D: .; J: TRBJ1-1; size: .; CDR3: CASSSVPRTTEAFF; DNA: TGTGCCAGCAGTTCCGTACCTCGGACCACTGAAGCTTTCTTT
V: TRBV10-3; D: .; J: TRBJ1-1; size: .; CDR3: CAISESEGGYTEAFF; DNA: TGTGCCATCAGTGAGTCGGAGGGAGGGTACACTGAAGCTTTCTTT
V: TRBV6-5; D: .; J: TRBJ1-4; size: .; CDR3: CASSLKLQGKEKLFF; DNA: TGTGCCAGCAGTTTAAAATTGCAGGGAAAAGAAAAACTGTTTTTT
V: TRBV6-5; D: .; J: TRBJ2-7; size: .; CDR3: CASRSGGLSYEQYF; DNA: TGTGCCAGCAGGTCAGGGGGGTTGTCCTACGAGCAGTACTTC
V: TRBV6-5; D: .; J: TRBJ2-7; size: medium-sized; CDR3: CASNRDGTSYEQYF; DNA: TGTGCCAGCAATCGGGACGGAACCTCCTACGAGCAGTACTTC
V: TRBV6-6; D: .; J: TRBJ2-2; size: medium-sized; CDR3: CASSYNQGIAGELFF; DNA: TGTGCCAGCAGTTACAACCAGGGGATTGCCGGGGAGCTGTTTTTT
V: TRBV6-1; D: .; J: TRBJ1-5; size: .; CDR3: CASSERVQYSNQPQHF; DNA: TGTGCCAGCAGTGAGCGGGTTCAATATAGCAATCAGCCCCAGCATTTT
V: TRBV5-4; D: .; J: TRBJ2-3; size: .; CDR3: CASSFRGSTDTQYF; DNA: TGTGCCAGCAGCTTCCGGGGGAGCACAGATACGCAGTATTTT
V: TRBV18; D: .; J: TRBJ1-1; size: .; CDR3: CASSEVWSTEAFF; DNA: TGTGCCAGCTCCGAGGTGTGGTCCACTGAAGCTTTCTTT
V: TRBV7-2; D: .; J: TRBJ2-3; size: .; CDR3: CASSLARLRPITDTQYF; DNA: TGTGCCAGCAGCTTAGCGCGTTTGAGGCCTATCACAGATACGCAGTATTTT
V: TRBV12-3/TRBV12-4; D: .; J: TRBJ1-2; size: .; CDR3: CASSRGGGYGYTF; DNA: TGTGCCAGCAGTCGGGGAGGGGGCTATGGCTACACCTTC
V: TRBV18; D: TRBD2; J: TRBJ2-7; size: few; CDR3: CASSPGLAGGPAYEQYF; DNA: TGTGCCAGCTCACCGGGACTAGCGGGGGGGCCTGCCTACGAGCAGTACTTC
V: TRBV5-4; D: .; J: TRBJ2-6; size: medium-sized; CDR3: CASSRDSGANVLTF; DNA: TGTGCCAGCAGTCGGGACTCTGGGGCCAACGTCCTGACTTTC
V: TRBV19; D: .; J: TRBJ2-5; size: medium-sized; CDR3: CASSIRETQYF; DNA: TGTGCCAGTAGTATAAGAGAGACCCAGTACTTC
V: TRBV19; D: .; J: TRBJ2-3; size: .; CDR3: CASSTPITGSDTQYF; DNA: TGTGCCAGTAGTACACCTATTACAGGGTCCGATACGCAGTATTTT
V: TRBV13; D: .; J: TRBJ1-2; size: .; CDR3: CASSPSAGLGNYGYTF; DNA: TGTGCCAGCTCACCTTCCGCCGGGCTGGGGAACTATGGCTACACCTTC
V: TRBV6-2/TRBV6-3; D: .; J: TRBJ2-3; size: .; CDR3: CASSYLGYTQYF; DNA: TGTGCCAGCAGTTACCTGGGATATACGCAGTATTTT
V: TRBV6-5; D: .; J: TRBJ1-1; size: medium-sized; CDR3: CASSYDSGMNTEAFF; DNA: TGTGCCAGCAGTTACGATTCAGGGATGAACACTGAAGCTTTCTTT
V: TRBV15; D: .; J: TRBJ2-3; size: few; CDR3: CATSRDTGGWGAADTQYF; DNA: TGTGCCACCAGCAGAGATACCGGGGGGTGGGGGGCGGCTGATACGCAGTATTTT
V: TRBV12-3/TRBV12-4; D: .; J: TRBJ1-3; size: few; CDR3: CASSLSNTIYF; DNA: TGTGCCAGCAGTTTATCAAACACCATATATTTT
V: TRBV19; D: .; J: TRBJ1-1; size: .; CDR3: CASSIGQGRASNTEAFF; DNA: TGTGCCAGTAGTATAGGGCAGGGGAGGGCCTCGAACACTGAAGCTTTCTTT
V: TRBV7-2; D: TRBD2; J: TRBJ2-1; size: .; CDR3: CASSSTSGGYNEQFF; DNA: TGTGCCAGCAGCTCGACTAGCGGGGGATACAATGAGCAGTTCTTC
V: TRBV6-4; D: TRBD2; J: TRBJ2-1; size: .; CDR3: CASSDGTSGGHEQFF; DNA: TGTGCCAGCAGTGACGGGACTAGCGGGGGTCATGAGCAGTTCTTC
V: TRBV5-4; D: TRBD2; J: TRBJ2-5; size: .; CDR3: CASSLAGANQETQYF; DNA: TGCGCCAGCAGCTTAGCGGGGGCAAACCAAGAGACCCAGTACTTC
V: TRBV27; D: .; J: TRBJ2-7; size: .; CDR3: CASSYGRGSYEQYF; DNA: TGTGCCAGCAGTTATGGCAGGGGCTCCTACGAGCAGTACTTC